This T cell receptor beta chain was sequenced for a study of T cells in Graves' hyperthyroidism and ophthalmopathy. It was considered stable Graves' hyperthyroidism when ophthalmopathy did not progress within 18 months. Diagnosis of hyperthyroidism was new in patients aged 18 to 65, and its duration was under 2 months. On the basis of clinical symptoms, serum thyroxine and TRAb, thyroid ultrasound and orbital computed tomography, diagnoses were made. The PBMCs were sourced from fresh peripheral blood (more than 8.5 ml). With V trimmed by 7 bases and J by 0 bases, 4 bases remained unmatched. This CDR3 has 15 amino acids. Germline CDR1 reads MNHEY; CDR2 reads SVGEGT. Template material for amplifying TCR beta CDR3 regions consisted of RNA transcripts. First-round RT-PCR of the TCR CDR3 relied on the HTBI primer set. In TCRdb, the multiplex PCR reads were re-called with MiXCR into one record per CDR3 protein. The data contain 550,000 to 800,000 distinct CDR3 sequences, 15% to 20% of them singletons.

Sequencing used blood. The chain combines TRBV6-2 or TRBV6-3 with TRBJ1-5, with 9 bases identical to TRBD1. The source is a man younger than 35 with Graves' hyperthyroidism. The CDR3 reads CASTRTGVSNQPQHF. CDR3 bases: TGTGCCAGCACCCGGACAGGGGTTAGCAATCAGCCCCAGCATTTT.